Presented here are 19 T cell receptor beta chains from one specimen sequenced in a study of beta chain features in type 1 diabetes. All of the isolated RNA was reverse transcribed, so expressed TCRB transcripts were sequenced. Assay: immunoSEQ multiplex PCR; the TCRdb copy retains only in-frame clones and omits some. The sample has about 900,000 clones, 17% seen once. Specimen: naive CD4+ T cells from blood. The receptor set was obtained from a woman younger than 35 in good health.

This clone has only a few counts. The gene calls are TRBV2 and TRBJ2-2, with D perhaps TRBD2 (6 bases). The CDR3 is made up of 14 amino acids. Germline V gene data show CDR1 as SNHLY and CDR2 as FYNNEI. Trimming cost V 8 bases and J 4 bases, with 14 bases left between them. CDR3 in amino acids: CASGSGTSTGELFF. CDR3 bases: TGTGCCAGCGGCTCGGGGACTTCCACCGGGGAGCTGTTTTTT.

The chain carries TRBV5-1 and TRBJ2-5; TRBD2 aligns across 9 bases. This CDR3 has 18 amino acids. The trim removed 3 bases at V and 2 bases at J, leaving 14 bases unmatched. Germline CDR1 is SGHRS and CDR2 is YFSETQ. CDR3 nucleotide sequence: TGCGCCAGCAGCTGGGGGACTAGCTCCCAGAGGGGGCAAGAGACCCAGTACTTC. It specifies CASSWGTSSQRGQETQYF.

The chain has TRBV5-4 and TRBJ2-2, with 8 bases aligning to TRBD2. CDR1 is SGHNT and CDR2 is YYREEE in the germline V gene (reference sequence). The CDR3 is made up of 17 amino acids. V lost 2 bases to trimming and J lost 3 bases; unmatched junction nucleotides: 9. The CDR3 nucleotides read TGTGCCAGCAGCTTAGGAATCGGGACTAGGGACACCGGGGAGCTGTTTTTT. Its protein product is CASSLGIGTRDTGELFF.

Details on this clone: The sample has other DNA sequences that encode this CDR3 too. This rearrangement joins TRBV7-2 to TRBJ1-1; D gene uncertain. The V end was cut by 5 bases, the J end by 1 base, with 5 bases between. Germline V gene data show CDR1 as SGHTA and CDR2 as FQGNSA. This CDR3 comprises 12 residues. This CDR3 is CASSPQNTEAFF. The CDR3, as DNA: TGTGCCAGCAGCCCTCAGAACACTGAAGCTTTCTTT.

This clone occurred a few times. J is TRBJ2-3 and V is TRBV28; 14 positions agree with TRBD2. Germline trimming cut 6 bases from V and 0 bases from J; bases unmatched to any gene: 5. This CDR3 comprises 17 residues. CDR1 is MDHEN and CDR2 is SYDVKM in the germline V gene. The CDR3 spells CASSRGLAGVSTDTQYF. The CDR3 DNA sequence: TGTGCCAGCAGCCGGGGACTAGCGGGAGTGAGCACAGATACGCAGTATTTT.

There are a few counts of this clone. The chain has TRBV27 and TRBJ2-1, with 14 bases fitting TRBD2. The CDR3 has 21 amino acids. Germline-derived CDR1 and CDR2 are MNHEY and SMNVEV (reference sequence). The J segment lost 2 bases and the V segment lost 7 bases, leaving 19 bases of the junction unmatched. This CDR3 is CASTRTSGRYSTRGTYNEQFF. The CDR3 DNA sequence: TGTGCCAGCACTAGGACTAGCGGGAGGTACTCCACAAGGGGGACCTACAATGAGCAGTTCTTC.

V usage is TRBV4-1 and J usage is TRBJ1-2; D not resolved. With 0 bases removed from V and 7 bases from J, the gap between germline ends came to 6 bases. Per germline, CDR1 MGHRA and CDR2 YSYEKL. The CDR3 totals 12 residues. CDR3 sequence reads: CASSQDYSGYTF. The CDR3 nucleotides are TGCGCCAGCAGCCAAGATTACAGTGGCTACACCTTC.

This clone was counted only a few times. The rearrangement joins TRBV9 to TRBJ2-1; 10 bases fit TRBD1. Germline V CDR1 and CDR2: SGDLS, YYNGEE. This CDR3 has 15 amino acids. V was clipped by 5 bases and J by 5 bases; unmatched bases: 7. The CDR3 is CASSRGQGIHNEQFF. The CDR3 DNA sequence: TGTGCCAGCAGTCGGGGACAGGGGATCCACAATGAGCAGTTCTTC.

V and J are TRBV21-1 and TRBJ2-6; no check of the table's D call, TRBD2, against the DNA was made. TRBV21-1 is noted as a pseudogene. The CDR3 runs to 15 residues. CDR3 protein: CASSKALSGANVLTF. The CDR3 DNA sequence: TGTGCCAGCAGCAAAGCTCTCTCTGGGGCCAACGTCCTGACTTTC.

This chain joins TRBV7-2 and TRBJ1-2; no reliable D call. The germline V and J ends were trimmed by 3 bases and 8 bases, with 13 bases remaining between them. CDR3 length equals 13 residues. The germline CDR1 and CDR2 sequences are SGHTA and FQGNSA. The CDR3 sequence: CASSLVEPEGYTF. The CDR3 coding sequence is TGTGCCAGCAGCTTGGTAGAACCAGAGGGCTACACCTTC. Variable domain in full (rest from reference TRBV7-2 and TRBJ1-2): GAGVSQSPSNKVTEKGKDVELRCDPISGHTALYWYRQSLGQGLEFLIYFQGNSAPDKSGLPSDRFSAERTGGSVSTLTIQRTQQEDSAVYLCASSLVEPEGYTFGSGTRLTVV.

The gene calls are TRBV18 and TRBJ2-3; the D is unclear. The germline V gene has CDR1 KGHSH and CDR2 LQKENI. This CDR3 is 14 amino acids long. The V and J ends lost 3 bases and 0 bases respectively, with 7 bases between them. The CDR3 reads CASSPGESTDTQYF. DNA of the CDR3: TGTGCCAGCTCACCTGGCGAGAGCACAGATACGCAGTATTTT.

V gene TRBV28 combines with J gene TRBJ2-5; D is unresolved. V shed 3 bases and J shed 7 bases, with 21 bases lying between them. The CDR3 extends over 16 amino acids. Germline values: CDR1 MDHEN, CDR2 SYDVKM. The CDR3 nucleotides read TGTGCCAGCAGTTTGAGTTCTTCGGGTCTCATGGGGACCCAGTACTTC. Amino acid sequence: CASSLSSSGLMGTQYF.

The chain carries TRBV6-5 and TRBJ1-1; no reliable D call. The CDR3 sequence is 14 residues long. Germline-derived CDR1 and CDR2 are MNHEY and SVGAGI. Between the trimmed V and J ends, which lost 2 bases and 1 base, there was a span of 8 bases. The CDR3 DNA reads TGTGCCAGCAGTTACGCAGGAGGGAACACTGAAGCTTTCTTT. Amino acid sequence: CASSYAGGNTEAFF.

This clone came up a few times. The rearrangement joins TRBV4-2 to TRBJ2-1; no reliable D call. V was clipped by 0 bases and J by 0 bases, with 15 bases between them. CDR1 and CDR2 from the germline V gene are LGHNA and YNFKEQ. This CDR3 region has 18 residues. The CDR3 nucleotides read TGTGCCAGCAGCCAAGAACTACCCAATTGGAGCTCCTACAATGAGCAGTTCTTC. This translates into CASSQELPNWSSYNEQFF.

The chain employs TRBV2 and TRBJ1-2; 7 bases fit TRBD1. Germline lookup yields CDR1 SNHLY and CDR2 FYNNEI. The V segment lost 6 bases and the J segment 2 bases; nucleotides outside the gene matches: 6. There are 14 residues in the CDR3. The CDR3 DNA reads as TGTGCCAGCAGAGCCGGGACAGCCAACTATGGCTACACCTTC. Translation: CASRAGTANYGYTF.

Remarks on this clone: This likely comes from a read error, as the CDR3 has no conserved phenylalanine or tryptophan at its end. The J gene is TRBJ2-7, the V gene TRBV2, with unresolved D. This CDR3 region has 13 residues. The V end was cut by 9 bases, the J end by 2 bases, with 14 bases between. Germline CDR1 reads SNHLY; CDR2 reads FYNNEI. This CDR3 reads CARAKGPAYEQYL. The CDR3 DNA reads TGTGCCAGAGCTAAAGGACCGGCCTACGAGCAGTACCTC.

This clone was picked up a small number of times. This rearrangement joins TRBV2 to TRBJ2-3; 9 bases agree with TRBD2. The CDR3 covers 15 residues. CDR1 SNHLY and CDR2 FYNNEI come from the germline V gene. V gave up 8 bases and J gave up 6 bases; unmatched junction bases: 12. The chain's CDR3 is CASFRLKREVDTQYF. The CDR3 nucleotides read TGTGCCAGCTTCAGGCTAAAGCGGGAGGTGGATACGCAGTATTTT.

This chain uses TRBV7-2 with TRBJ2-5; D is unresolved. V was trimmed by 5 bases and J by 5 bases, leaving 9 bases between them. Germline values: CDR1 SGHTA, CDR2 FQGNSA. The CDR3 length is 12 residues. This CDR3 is CASSTSRETQYF. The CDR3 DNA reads TGTGCCAGCAGCACTTCCCGTGAGACCCAGTACTTC.

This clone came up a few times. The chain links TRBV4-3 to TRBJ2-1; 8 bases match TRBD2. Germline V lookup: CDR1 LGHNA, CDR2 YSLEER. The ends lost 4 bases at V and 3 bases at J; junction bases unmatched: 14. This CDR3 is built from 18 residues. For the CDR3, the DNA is TGCGCCAGCAGCCGAAGTAACGTTAGAGCGGGAGTCTACAATGAGCAGTTCTTC. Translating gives CASSRSNVRAGVYNEQFF.